A single sample gave rise to the 5 T cell receptor beta chains below, sequenced in a study of patients and donors after allogeneic stem cell transplantation. TCRdb reprocessed the RT-PCR reads via MiXCR and lists one record per CDR3 protein. The data contain roughly 250,000 distinct CDR3 sequences, 13% to 15% of them singletons. The sample consisted of blood, either unsorted or a sorted T cell fraction (not recorded which). The receptor set was obtained from a human donor who was either an allogeneic HSCT recipient or a stem cell or donor lymphocyte infusion donor (not recorded which). It is not recorded whose cells these are; they may come from a transplant donor.

In its sample, this clonotype was seen many times. V gene TRBV5-1 combines with J gene TRBJ1-1, with TRBD1 as a possible D gene (6 bases). CDR3 length: 15 residues. Germline lookup yields CDR1 SGHRS and CDR2 YFSETQ. Trimming cost V 0 bases and J 1 base, with 10 bases left between them. The CDR3 spells CASSLEGHKNTEAFF. CDR3 nucleotide sequence: TGCGCCAGCAGCTTGGAGGGACATAAGAACACTGAAGCTTTCTTT. Full variable domain (missing parts from reference TRBV5-1 and TRBJ1-1): KAGVTQTPRYLIKTRGQQVTLSCSPISGHRSVSWYQQTPGQGLQFLFEYFSETQRNKGNFPGRFSGRQFSNSRSEMNVSTLELGDSALYLCASSLEGHKNTEAFFGQGTRLTVV.

The chain carries TRBV6-5 and TRBJ2-1; the match to TRBD1 covers 8 bases. This CDR3 region has 12 residues. V lost 6 bases, J lost 8 bases, and 3 bases stayed unmatched. Looked up from germline, CDR1 is MNHEY and CDR2 is SVGAGI. The CDR3 here is CASRQGADEQFF. CDR3 bases: TGTGCCAGCAGGCAGGGGGCCGATGAGCAGTTCTTC.

Only a few counts were recorded for this clonotype. This chain links TRBV18 with TRBJ1-2; the D is unclear. CDR3 length equals 13 residues. V was shortened by 3 bases and J by 6 bases, with 11 bases between the two germline ends. Germline V gene lookup returns CDR1 KGHSH and CDR2 LQKENI. The CDR3 DNA is TGTGCCAGCTCACCGCGAAGGGATGATGGCTACACCTTC. It translates to CASSPRRDDGYTF. Drawing the rest from reference TRBV18 and TRBJ1-2, the complete variable domain is NAGVMQNPRHLVRRRGQEARLRCSPMKGHSHVYWYRQLPEEGLKFMVYLQKENIIDESGMPKERFSAEFPKEGPSILRIQQVVRGDSAAYFCASSPRRDDGYTFGSGTRLTVV.

This clonotype was counted only a few times. The chain employs TRBV24-1 and TRBJ2-1, with D perhaps matching TRBD1 (6 bases). Germline values: CDR1 KGHDR, CDR2 SFDVKD. This CDR3 spans 14 amino acids. V shed 5 bases and J shed 6 bases, with 13 bases lying between them. CDR3: CATSVRTALNEQFF. The CDR3, as DNA: TGTGCCACCAGTGTCCGGACAGCTCTCAATGAGCAGTTCTTC.

The rearrangement joins TRBV11-3 to TRBJ2-7; D is ambiguous. V lost 0 bases and J lost 3, with 6 bases in between. The CDR3 loop spans 13 amino acids. In germline, CDR1 is SGHNT, CDR2 YENEEA. CDR3 sequence: CASSLEQNYEQYF. Written as DNA, the CDR3 is TGTGCCAGCAGCTTAGAACAGAACTACGAGCAGTACTTC.